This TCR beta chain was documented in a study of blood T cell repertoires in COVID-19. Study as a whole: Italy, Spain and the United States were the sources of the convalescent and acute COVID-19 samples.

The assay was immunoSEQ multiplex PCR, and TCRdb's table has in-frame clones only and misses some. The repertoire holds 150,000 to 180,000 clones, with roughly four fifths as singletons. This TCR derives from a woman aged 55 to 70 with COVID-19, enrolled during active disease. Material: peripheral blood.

CDR3 nucleotide sequence: TGTGCCAGCTCACCACCCGGGACAGTAAACACCGGGGAGCTGTTTTTT. Residues: CASSPPGTVNTGELFF. The genes are TRBV18 and TRBJ2-2; TRBD1 matches 7 bases. The germline CDR1 and CDR2 sequences are KGHSH and LQKENI. Losses at the gene ends were 0 bases for V and 2 bases for J; bases not matched to a gene: 3. The CDR3 totals 16 residues.